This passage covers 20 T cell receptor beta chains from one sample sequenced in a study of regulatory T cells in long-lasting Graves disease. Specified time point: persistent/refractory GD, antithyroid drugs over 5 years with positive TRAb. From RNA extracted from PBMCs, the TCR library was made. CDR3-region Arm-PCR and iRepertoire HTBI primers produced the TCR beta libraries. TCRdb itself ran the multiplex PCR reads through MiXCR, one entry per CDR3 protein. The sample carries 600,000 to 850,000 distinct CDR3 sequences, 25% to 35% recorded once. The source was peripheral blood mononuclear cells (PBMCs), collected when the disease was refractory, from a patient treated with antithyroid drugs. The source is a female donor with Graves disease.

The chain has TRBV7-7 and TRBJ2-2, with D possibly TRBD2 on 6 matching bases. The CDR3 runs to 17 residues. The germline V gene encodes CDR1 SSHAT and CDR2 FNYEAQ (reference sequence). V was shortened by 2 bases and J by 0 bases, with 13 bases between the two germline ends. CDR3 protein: CASSLSGAGPNTGELFF. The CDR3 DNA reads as TGTGCCAGCAGCTTATCCGGAGCGGGCCCGAACACCGGGGAGCTGTTTTTT. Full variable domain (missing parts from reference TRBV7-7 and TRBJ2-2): GAGVSQSPRYKVTKRGQDVTLRCDPISSHATLYWYQQALGQGPEFLTYFNYEAQPDKSGLPSDRFSAERPEGSISTLTIQRTEQRDSAMYRCASSLSGAGPNTGELFFGEGSRLTVL.

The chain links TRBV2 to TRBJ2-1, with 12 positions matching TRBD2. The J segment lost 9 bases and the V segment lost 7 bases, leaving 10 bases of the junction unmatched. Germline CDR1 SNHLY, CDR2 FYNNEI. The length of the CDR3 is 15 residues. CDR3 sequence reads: CASTGLAGGPSEQFF. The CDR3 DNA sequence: TGTGCCAGCACGGGTCTAGCGGGAGGGCCTTCTGAGCAGTTCTTC.

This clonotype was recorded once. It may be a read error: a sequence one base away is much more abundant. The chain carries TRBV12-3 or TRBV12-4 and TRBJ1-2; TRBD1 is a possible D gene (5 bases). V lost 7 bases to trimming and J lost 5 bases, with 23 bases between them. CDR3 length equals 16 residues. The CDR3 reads CASTTQSQGRGYGYTF. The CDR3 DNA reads TGTGCCAGCACCACTCAAAGCCAGGGACGTGGATATGGCTACACCTTC.

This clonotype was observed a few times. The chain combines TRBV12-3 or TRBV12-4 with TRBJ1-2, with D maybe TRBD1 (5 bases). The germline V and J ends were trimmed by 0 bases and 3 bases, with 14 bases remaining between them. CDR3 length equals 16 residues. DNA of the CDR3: TGTGCCAGCAGTTTAGCTTACGGGACCGGGGACTATGGCTACACCTTC. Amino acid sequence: CASSLAYGTGDYGYTF.

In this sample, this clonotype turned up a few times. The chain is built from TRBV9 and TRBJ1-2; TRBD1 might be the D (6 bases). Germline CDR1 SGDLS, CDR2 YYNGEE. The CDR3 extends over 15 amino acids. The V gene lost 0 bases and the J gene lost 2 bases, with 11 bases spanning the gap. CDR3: CASSVAPGVNYGYTF. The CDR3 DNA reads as TGTGCCAGCAGCGTAGCACCAGGGGTAAACTATGGCTACACCTTC.

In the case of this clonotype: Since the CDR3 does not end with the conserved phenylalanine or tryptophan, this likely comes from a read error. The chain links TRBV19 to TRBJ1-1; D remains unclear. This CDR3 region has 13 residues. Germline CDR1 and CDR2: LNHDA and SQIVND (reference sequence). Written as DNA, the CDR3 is TGTGCCAGTTCCACTTTCGATGGCACTGAGGCTTTCGTT. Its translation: CASSTFDGTEAFV.

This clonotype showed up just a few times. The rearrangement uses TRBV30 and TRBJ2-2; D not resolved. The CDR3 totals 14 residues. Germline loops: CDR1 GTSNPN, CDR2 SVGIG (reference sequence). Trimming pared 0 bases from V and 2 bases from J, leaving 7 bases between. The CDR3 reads CAWSVPPNTGELFF. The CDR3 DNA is TGTGCCTGGAGTGTCCCCCCTAACACCGGGGAGCTGTTTTTT.

The CDR3 is CASSIGTGKQETQYF. Here the CDR3 DNA reads TGTGCCAGCAGCATCGGGACAGGGAAGCAAGAGACCCAGTACTTC. The chain has TRBV3-1 and TRBJ2-5; 9 bases agree with TRBD1. The CDR3 is made up of 15 amino acids. V lost 5 bases, J lost 2 bases, and 6 bases stayed unmatched. Germline loops: CDR1 LGHDT, CDR2 YNNKEL (reference sequence).

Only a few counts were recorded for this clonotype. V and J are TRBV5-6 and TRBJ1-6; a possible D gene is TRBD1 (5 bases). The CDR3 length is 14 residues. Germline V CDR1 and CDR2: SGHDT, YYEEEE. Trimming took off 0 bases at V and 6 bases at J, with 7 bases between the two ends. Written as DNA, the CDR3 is TGTGCCAGCAGCTTGGACAGGATTAATTCACCCCTCCACTTT. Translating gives CASSLDRINSPLHF.

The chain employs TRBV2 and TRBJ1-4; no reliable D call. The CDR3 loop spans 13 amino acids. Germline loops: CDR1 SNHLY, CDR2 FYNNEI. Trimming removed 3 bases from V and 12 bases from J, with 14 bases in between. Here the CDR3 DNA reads TGTGCCAGCAGTGATTTTTTAGCTGCGGAACTGTTTTTT. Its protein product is CASSDFLAAELFF.

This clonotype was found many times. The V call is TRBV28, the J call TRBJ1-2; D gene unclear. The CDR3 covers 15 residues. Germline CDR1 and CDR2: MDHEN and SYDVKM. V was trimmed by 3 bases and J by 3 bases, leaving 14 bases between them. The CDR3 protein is CASSLFEKTHYGYTF. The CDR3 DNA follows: TGTGCCAGCAGTTTGTTTGAGAAGACACACTATGGCTACACCTTC.

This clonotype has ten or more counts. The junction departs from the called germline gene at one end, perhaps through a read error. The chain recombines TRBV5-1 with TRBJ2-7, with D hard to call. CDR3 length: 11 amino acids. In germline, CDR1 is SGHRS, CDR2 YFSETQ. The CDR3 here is CASSLEYEQYF. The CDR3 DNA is TGTGCCAGCAGCTTGGAGTACGAGCAGTACTTC.

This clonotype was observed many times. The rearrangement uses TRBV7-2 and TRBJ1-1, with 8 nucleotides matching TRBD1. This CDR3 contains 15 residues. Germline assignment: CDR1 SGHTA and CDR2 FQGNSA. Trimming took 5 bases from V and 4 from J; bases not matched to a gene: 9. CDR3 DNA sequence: TGTGCCAGCAGCCAAAGGACAGGGTGGGGCACTGAAGCTTTCTTT. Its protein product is CASSQRTGWGTEAFF.

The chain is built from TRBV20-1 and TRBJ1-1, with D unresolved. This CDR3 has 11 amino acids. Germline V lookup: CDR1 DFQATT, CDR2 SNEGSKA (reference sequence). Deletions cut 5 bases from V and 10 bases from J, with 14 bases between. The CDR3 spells CSAGGSRRAFF. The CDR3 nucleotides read TGCAGTGCTGGTGGGTCCCGTCGAGCTTTCTTT.

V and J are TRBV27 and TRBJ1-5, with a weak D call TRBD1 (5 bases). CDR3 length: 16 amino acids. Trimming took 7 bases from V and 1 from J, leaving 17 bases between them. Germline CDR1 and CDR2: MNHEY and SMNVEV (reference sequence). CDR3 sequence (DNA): TGTGCCAGCACCCCCGGGGGGGGTCGGAGCAATCAGCCCCAGCATTTT. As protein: CASTPGGGRSNQPQHF.

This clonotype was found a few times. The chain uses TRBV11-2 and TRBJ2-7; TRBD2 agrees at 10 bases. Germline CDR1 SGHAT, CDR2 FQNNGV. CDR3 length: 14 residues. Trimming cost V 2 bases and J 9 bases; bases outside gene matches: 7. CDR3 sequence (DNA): TGTGCCAGCAGCTTACCCGGGACTAGCGTGGCGCAGTACTTC. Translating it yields CASSLPGTSVAQYF.

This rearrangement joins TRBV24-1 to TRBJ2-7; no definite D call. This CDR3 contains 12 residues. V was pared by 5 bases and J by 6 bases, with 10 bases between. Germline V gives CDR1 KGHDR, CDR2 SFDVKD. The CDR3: CATSVRPGEQYF. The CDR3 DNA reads TGTGCCACCAGTGTCCGGCCGGGCGAGCAGTACTTC.

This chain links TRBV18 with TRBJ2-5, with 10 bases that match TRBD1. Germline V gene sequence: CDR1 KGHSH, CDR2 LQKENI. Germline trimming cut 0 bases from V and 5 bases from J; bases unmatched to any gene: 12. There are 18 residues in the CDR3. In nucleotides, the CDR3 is TGTGCCAGCTCACCACCGAATGAGGGGACAGGGGTTGTTGAGACCCAGTACTTC. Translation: CASSPPNEGTGVVETQYF.

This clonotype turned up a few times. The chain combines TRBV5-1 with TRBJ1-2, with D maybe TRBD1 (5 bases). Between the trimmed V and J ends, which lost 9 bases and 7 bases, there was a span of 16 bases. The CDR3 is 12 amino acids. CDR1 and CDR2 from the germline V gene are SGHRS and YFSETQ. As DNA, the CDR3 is TGCGCCATTCCGGGGCGCAGAGGTGGCTACACCTTC. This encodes CAIPGRRGGYTF.

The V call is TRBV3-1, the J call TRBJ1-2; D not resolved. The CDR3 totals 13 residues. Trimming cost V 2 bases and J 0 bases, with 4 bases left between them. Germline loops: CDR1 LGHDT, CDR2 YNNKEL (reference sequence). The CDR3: CASSQSTNYGYTF. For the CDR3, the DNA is TGTGCCAGCAGCCAAAGTACTAACTATGGCTACACCTTC.